This is a list of T cell receptor beta chains from one sample in a study of OX40 agonist ivuxolimab in advanced cancers. The data were produced by immunoSEQ multiplex PCR, yet TCRdb's version contains in-frame clones alone and is incomplete. The profile shows tens of thousands of clones, roughly 87% of them singletons. Sequenced material: CD4+ or CD8+ T cells sorted from blood, taken in a trial of the OX40 agonist ivuxolimab. The receptors derive from an adult with an advanced solid tumor such as melanoma, head and neck, liver or kidney cancer. Both conserved end residues are part of each CDR3. The order of the fields is V gene, clone size, D gene, J gene, CDR3 DNA, CDR3 protein. The D gene is left open where the match is weak. Clone sizes are given selectively: once, few, many, or a class where the clone is expanded.

V: TRBV2
size: NA
D: TRBD1
J: TRBJ1-1
DNA: TGTGCCAGCAGTGTAGACAGGGCTGAAGCTTTCTTT
CDR3: CASSVDRAEAFF

V: TRBV7-9
size: NA
D: NA
J: TRBJ1-1
DNA: TGTGCCAGCAGCTTGGGGACGGCAGGGAACACTGAAGCTTTCTTT
CDR3: CASSLGTAGNTEAFF

V: TRBV5-4
size: NA
D: NA
J: TRBJ1-2
DNA: TGTGCCAGCAGCTTTTCAGAGTTCTATGGCTACACCTTC
CDR3: CASSFSEFYGYTF

V: TRBV25-1
size: NA
D: NA
J: TRBJ1-4
DNA: TGTGCCAGCACTAGACTACAGGAAAAACTGTTTTTT
CDR3: CASTRLQEKLFF

V: TRBV28
size: NA
D: TRBD1
J: TRBJ2-2
DNA: TGTGCCAGCAGGGTACCGACAGGGGGCCACGGGGAGCTGTTTTTT
CDR3: CASRVPTGGHGELFF

V: TRBV5-1
size: NA
D: NA
J: TRBJ1-3
DNA: TGCGCCAGCAGCTTGGTTGGGACAAACAGAGACACCATATATTTT
CDR3: CASSLVGTNRDTIYF

V: TRBV21-1
size: NA
D: NA
J: TRBJ1-4
DNA: TGTGCCAGCAGCAAAGGGGACACATCAACTAATGAAAAACTGTTTTTT
CDR3: CASSKGDTSTNEKLFF

V: TRBV9
size: NA
D: TRBD2
J: TRBJ2-3
DNA: TGTGCCAGCAGCGGGGTAGCGGGACGGGGCACAGATACGCAGTATTTT
CDR3: CASSGVAGRGTDTQYF

V: TRBV6-1
size: NA
D: NA
J: TRBJ1-5
DNA: TGTGCCAGCAGTGAAGTAGGCATTAGCAATCAGCCCCAGCATTTT
CDR3: CASSEVGISNQPQHF

V: TRBV7-6
size: NA
D: NA
J: TRBJ2-7
DNA: TGTGCCAGCAGCAATACAGGGTTGGGGCTCGAGCAGTACTTC
CDR3: CASSNTGLGLEQYF

V: TRBV30
size: NA
D: TRBD2
J: TRBJ2-1
DNA: TGTGCCTGGAGTCCAGCGGGACTTCATAATGAGCAGTTCTTC
CDR3: CAWSPAGLHNEQFF

V: TRBV28
size: NA
D: TRBD1
J: TRBJ1-2
DNA: TGTGCCAGCAGTTCCAGGACAGGGAACTATGGCTACACCTTC
CDR3: CASSSRTGNYGYTF

V: TRBV7-6
size: NA
D: NA
J: TRBJ1-1
DNA: TGTGCCAGCAGCTTAGACGTGAACACTGAAGCTTTCTTT
CDR3: CASSLDVNTEAFF

V: TRBV5-1
size: NA
D: NA
J: TRBJ2-5
DNA: TGCGCCAGCAGCTTGGGGGGGAGCTCGGGCGAGACCCAGTACTTC
CDR3: CASSLGGSSGETQYF

V: TRBV2
size: NA
D: NA
J: TRBJ2-6
DNA: TGTGCCAGCAGCGAGACATCTTCTGGGGCCAACGTCCTGACTTTC
CDR3: CASSETSSGANVLTF

V: TRBV14
size: NA
D: TRBD1
J: TRBJ2-4
DNA: TGTGCCAGCAGTCAAAGACAGGGCCCCGTCGGCAACATTCAGTACTTC
CDR3: CASSQRQGPVGNIQYF

V: TRBV5-1
size: NA
D: NA
J: TRBJ1-1
DNA: TGCGCCAGCAGCTTGGGGGGCAGGGCTTTCACTGAAGCTTTCTTT
CDR3: CASSLGGRAFTEAFF

V: TRBV6-6
size: NA
D: TRBD2
J: TRBJ2-2
DNA: TGTGCCAGCAGATTCTCTGGACTAGCTAACACCGGGGAGCTGTTTTTT
CDR3: CASRFSGLANTGELFF

V: TRBV18
size: NA
D: TRBD2
J: TRBJ2-1
DNA: TGTGCCAGCTCACCACCGAGGGCGGGGGGGGACTCCTACAATGAGCAGTTCTTC
CDR3: CASSPPRAGGDSYNEQFF

V: TRBV5-1
size: NA
D: TRBD2
J: TRBJ2-5
DNA: TGCGCCAGCCAAAGGACTAGCGGGACACAAGAGACCCAGTACTTC
CDR3: CASQRTSGTQETQYF

V: TRBV15
size: NA
D: NA
J: TRBJ1-1
DNA: TGTGCCACCAGCAGAGCTGACAGTGAAGCTTTCTTT
CDR3: CATSRADSEAFF

V: TRBV7-7
size: once
D: NA
J: TRBJ2-3
DNA: TGTGCTAGCAGCTTAGGGTCAGCAGATACGCAGTATTTT
CDR3: CASSLGSADTQYF

V: TRBV5-1
size: once
D: NA
J: TRBJ1-4
DNA: TGCGCCAGCAGCGAAGGGGCAACTAATGAAAAACTGTTTTTT
CDR3: CASSEGATNEKLFF

V: TRBV6-5
size: few
D: NA
J: TRBJ1-2
DNA: TGTGCCAGCAGTGACGCCCCAGGGCCCTATGGCTACACCTTC
CDR3: CASSDAPGPYGYTF

V: TRBV11-3
size: NA
D: NA
J: TRBJ2-7
DNA: TGTGCCAGCAGCCCAGGGGGGACGTCCTACGAGCAGTACTTC
CDR3: CASSPGGTSYEQYF

V: TRBV2
size: NA
D: NA
J: TRBJ1-1
DNA: TGTGCCAGCAAGAGGCAGGCAAGCACTGAAGCTTTCTTT
CDR3: CASKRQASTEAFF

V: TRBV19
size: NA
D: TRBD1
J: TRBJ1-2
DNA: TGTGCCAGTAGCACGGGACAGGGCCTTGCCTATGGCTACACCTTC
CDR3: CASSTGQGLAYGYTF

V: TRBV11-2
size: NA
D: NA
J: TRBJ2-7
DNA: TGTGCCAGCAGCGGAGAGGTGCTGACCTACGAGCAGTACTTC
CDR3: CASSGEVLTYEQYF

V: TRBV7-3
size: NA
D: TRBD1
J: TRBJ1-2
DNA: TGTGCCAGCAGCTTAGTCACAGGGGGCGCAAATGGCTACACCTTC
CDR3: CASSLVTGGANGYTF

V: TRBV30
size: NA
D: NA
J: TRBJ1-2
DNA: TGTGCCTGGAGTGTACAGGCCAGCGGCTACACCTTC
CDR3: CAWSVQASGYTF

V: TRBV30
size: NA
D: TRBD1
J: TRBJ2-7
DNA: TGTGCCTGGAGTGCTGTATCTTCCGGGACAGGGGACCCTCGCGAGCAGTACTTC
CDR3: CAWSAVSSGTGDPREQYF

V: TRBV6-5
size: NA
D: NA
J: TRBJ1-2
DNA: TGTGCCAGCAGTTACGGGGACCCTGGTAATGATGGCTACACCTTC
CDR3: CASSYGDPGNDGYTF

V: TRBV6-1
size: once
D: NA
J: TRBJ2-1
DNA: TGTGCCAGCAGCCTCGACAGCTATGAGCAGTTCTTC
CDR3: CASSLDSYEQFF

V: TRBV12-5
size: NA
D: TRBD2
J: TRBJ2-5
DNA: TGTGCTAGTGGGTTAGCGGGAGGGCAAAAGACCCAGTACTTC
CDR3: CASGLAGGQKTQYF

V: TRBV6-1
size: few
D: NA
J: TRBJ2-7
DNA: TGTGCCAGCAGTAACAGGTTCTCCTACGAGCAGTACTTC
CDR3: CASSNRFSYEQYF

V: TRBV9
size: NA
D: NA
J: TRBJ1-2
DNA: TGTGCCAGCAGCGTAGAGGCCAGCTCTAACTATGGCTACACCTTC
CDR3: CASSVEASSNYGYTF

V: TRBV27
size: NA
D: NA
J: TRBJ2-6
DNA: TGTGCCAGCAGCCCACTGATCTCTGGGGCCAACGTCCTGACTTTC
CDR3: CASSPLISGANVLTF

V: TRBV11-2
size: NA
D: NA
J: TRBJ1-2
DNA: TGTGCCAGCAGCCCCCGGGCGGATGGCTACACCTTC
CDR3: CASSPRADGYTF

V: TRBV28
size: NA
D: NA
J: TRBJ1-1
DNA: TGTGCCACCTTAGACAGGAAAACTGAAGCTTTCTTT
CDR3: CATLDRKTEAFF

V: TRBV18
size: NA
D: TRBD1
J: TRBJ1-5
DNA: TGTGCCAGCTCAGGACAGGATAGCAATCAGCCCCAGCATTTT
CDR3: CASSGQDSNQPQHF

V: TRBV6-1
size: once
D: TRBD1
J: TRBJ2-3
DNA: TGTGCCAGCCTCCGGGACAGGGTCAGCACAGATACGCAGTATTTT
CDR3: CASLRDRVSTDTQYF

V: TRBV30
size: NA
D: TRBD1
J: TRBJ1-5
DNA: TGTGCCTGGAGCCGCGGACAGGGGGAAGCTAGCAATCAGCCCCAGCATTTT
CDR3: CAWSRGQGEASNQPQHF

V: TRBV7-8
size: once
D: NA
J: TRBJ2-2
DNA: TGTGCCAGCAGCTTAACGTTGGACCTCCGGAACACCGGGGAGCTGTTTTTT
CDR3: CASSLTLDLRNTGELFF

V: TRBV28
size: NA
D: TRBD1
J: TRBJ1-2
DNA: TGTGCCAGCAGTCTAGGGGGCGCAGCAGTTGGCTACACCTTC
CDR3: CASSLGGAAVGYTF

V: TRBV28
size: once
D: NA
J: TRBJ1-5
DNA: TGTGCCAGCAGTTTTAACTATGGGGGCGGCAATCAGCCCCAGCATTTT
CDR3: CASSFNYGGGNQPQHF

V: TRBV5-1
size: NA
D: TRBD1
J: TRBJ1-2
DNA: TGCGCCAGCAGCTTAATCCCGGGACAGGGAGGCTACACCTTC
CDR3: CASSLIPGQGGYTF

V: TRBV20-1
size: NA
D: NA
J: TRBJ1-2
DNA: TGCAGTGCTAGTCCGGTCAACGGCTACACCTTC
CDR3: CSASPVNGYTF

V: TRBV7-2
size: NA
D: TRBD2
J: TRBJ2-1
DNA: TGTGCCAGCAGCATAACTAGCGCCCACAATGAGCAGTTCTTC
CDR3: CASSITSAHNEQFF

V: TRBV5-1
size: NA
D: NA
J: TRBJ1-5
DNA: TGCGCCAGCAGGGCTAATACGGGGCCCCAGCATTTT
CDR3: CASRANTGPQHF

V: TRBV6-5
size: NA
D: NA
J: TRBJ1-3
DNA: TGTGCCAGCAGTTACTCCCCGGGGAGCACCATATATTTT
CDR3: CASSYSPGSTIYF

V: TRBV5-6
size: few
D: NA
J: TRBJ1-2
DNA: TGTGCCAGCAGCTTTGACAGGTCTGGCTACACCTTC
CDR3: CASSFDRSGYTF

V: TRBV19
size: NA
D: TRBD1
J: TRBJ1-2
DNA: TGTGCCAGTACCACCTCCGGGACAGGGGGTTTCAGTGGCGGCTACACCTTC
CDR3: CASTTSGTGGFSGGYTF